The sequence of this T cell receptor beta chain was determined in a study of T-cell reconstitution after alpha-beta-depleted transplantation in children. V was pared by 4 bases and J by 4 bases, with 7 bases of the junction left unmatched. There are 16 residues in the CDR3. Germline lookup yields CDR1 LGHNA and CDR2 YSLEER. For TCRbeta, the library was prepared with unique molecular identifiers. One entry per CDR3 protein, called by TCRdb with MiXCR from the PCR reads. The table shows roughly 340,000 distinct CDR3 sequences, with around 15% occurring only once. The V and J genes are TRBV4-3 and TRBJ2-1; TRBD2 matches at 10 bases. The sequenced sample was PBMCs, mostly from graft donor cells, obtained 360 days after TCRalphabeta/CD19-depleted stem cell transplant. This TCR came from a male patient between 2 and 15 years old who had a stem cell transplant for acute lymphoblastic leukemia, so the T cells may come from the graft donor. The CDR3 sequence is CASSLEAGGGYNEQFF. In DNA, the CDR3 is TGCGCCAGCAGCCTGGAAGCGGGAGGGGGTTACAATGAGCAGTTCTTC.